This T cell receptor beta chain was sequenced in a study of cytomegalovirus exposure and HLA in healthy donors. The PCR contained 60 Vbeta and 13 Jbeta primers. Method: immunoSEQ multiplex PCR; TCRdb's copy keeps in-frame clones and lacks some. The table includes roughly 140,000 clones, roughly three quarters detected once. A remark on this clone: Its antigen is undetermined.

From germline, CDR1 is LGHNA and CDR2 YNFKEQ. This CDR3 spans 11 amino acids. General study results and limits: HLA alleles showed associations with 15,000 to 20,000 TCR beta sequences in a later analysis, at a 0.05 false discovery rate. Reportedly, diagnosis of cytomegalovirus status by the classifier showed high specificity and sensitivity.

The V call is TRBV4-2, the J call TRBJ2-5; D not certain. The DNA end favors TRBJ2-7, so the J call may be wrong. The clonotype was recovered from a woman between 40 and 55 years old in good health and CMV-seropositive. Sequenced material: PBMCs. The CDR3 coding sequence is TGTGCCAGCACCCTACCCTACGAGCAGTACTTC. It specifies CASTLPYEQYF.